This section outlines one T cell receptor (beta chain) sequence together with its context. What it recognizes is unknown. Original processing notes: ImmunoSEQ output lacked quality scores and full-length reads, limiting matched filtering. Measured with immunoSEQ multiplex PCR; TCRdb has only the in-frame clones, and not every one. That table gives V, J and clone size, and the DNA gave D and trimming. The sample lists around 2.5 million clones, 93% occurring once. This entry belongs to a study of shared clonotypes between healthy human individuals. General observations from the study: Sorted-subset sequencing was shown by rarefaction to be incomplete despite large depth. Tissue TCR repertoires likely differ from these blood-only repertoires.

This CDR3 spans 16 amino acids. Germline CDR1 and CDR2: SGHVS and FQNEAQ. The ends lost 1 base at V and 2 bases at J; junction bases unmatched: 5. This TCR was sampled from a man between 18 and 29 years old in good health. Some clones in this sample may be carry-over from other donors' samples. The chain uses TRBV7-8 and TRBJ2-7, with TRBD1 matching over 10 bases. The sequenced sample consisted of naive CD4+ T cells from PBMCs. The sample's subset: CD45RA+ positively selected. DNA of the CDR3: TGTGCCAGCAGCTTAGTGGGACAGGGGTACGCCTACGAGCAGTACTTC. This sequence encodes CASSLVGQGYAYEQYF.